The present T cell receptor beta chain was sequenced within a study of PD-1 blockade in classical Hodgkin lymphoma. Findings and caveats of the study: Partial responders and progressors had significantly lower baseline TCR diversity. Newly diagnosed patients reportedly had lower baseline TCR diversity than healthy donors.

Method: immunoSEQ multiplex PCR; TCRdb's copy keeps in-frame clones and lacks some. The sample lists under 25,000 clones; about three quarters were seen once. In the case of this clone: Its antigen is as yet unknown.

Patients all relapsed after autologous stem cell transplantation, and there was variation in brentuximab vedotin exposure. The clonotype was recovered from a human donor with classical Hodgkin lymphoma. The sample here was peripheral blood mononuclear cells (PBMCs), taken before the second cycle of nivolumab.

CDR3 region: CASSLAQGTDTQYF. The CDR3 region has the DNA TGTGCCAGCAGCTTAGCACAGGGCACAGATACGCAGTATTTT. The gene calls are TRBV7-9 and TRBJ2-3; D possibly corresponds to TRBD1 (5 bases). The CDR3 loop spans 14 amino acids. Germline V CDR1 and CDR2: SEHNR, FQNEAQ (reference sequence). With 0 bases removed from V and 1 base from J, the gap between germline ends came to 5 bases.